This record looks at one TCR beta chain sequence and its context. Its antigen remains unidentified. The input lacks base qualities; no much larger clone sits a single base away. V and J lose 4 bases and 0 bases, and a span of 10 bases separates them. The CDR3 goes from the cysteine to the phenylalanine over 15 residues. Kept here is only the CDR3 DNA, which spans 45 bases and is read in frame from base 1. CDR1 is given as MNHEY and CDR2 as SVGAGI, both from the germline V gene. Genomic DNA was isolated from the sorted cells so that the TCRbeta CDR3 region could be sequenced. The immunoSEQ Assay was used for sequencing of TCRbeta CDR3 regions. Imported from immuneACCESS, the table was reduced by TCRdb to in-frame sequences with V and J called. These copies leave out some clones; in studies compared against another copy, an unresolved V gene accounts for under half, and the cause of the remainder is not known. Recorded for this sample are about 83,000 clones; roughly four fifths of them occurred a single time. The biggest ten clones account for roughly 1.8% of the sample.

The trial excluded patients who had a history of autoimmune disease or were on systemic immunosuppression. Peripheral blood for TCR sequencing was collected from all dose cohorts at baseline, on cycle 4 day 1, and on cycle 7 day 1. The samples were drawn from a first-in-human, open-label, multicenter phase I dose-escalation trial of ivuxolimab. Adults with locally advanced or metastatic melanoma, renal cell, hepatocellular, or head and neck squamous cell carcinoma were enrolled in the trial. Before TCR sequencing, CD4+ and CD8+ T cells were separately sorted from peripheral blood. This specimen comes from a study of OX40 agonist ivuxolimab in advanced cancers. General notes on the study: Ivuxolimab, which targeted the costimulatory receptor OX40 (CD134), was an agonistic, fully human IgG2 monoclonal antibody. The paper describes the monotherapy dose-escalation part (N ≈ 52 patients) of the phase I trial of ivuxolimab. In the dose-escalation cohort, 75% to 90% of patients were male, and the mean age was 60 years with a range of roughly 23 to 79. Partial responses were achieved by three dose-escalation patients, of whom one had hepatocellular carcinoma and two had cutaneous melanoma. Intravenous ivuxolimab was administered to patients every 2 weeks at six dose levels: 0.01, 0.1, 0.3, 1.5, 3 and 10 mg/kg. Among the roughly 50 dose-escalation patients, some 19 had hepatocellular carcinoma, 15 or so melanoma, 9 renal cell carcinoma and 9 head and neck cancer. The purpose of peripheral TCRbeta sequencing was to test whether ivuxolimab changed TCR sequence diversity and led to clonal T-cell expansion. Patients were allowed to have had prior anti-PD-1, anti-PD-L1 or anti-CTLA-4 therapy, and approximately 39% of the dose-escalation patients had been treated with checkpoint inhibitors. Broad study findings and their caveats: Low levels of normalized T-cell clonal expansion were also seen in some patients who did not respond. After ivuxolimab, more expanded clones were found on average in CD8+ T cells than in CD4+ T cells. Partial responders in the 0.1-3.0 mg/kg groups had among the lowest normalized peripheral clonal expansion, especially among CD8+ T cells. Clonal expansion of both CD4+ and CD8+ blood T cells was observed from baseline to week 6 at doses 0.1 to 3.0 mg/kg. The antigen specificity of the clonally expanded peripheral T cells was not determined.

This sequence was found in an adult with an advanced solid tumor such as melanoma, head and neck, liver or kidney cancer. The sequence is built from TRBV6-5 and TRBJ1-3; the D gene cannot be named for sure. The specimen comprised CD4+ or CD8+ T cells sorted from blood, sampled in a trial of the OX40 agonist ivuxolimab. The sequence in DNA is TGTGCCAGCAGTTTAGACGGCTACTCTGGAAACACCATATATTTT. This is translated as CASSLDGYSGNTIYF.